The 12 T cell receptor beta chains given below trace back to one sample, sequenced in a study of siplizumab effects on memory and regulatory T cells. Sequenced by immunoSEQ multiplex PCR; TCRdb stores in-frame clones only, minus some. Of 90,000 to 120,000 clones in the sample, over 90% were seen once. Sample: Tregs sorted from blood. These receptors originate from a human donor in good health.

This chain uses TRBV11-2 with TRBJ1-1, with 9 bases that match TRBD1. The CDR3 covers 15 residues. Germline assignment: CDR1 SGHAT and CDR2 FQNNGV. The V and J ends lost 1 base and 5 bases, in that order; junction bases with no gene match: 5. CDR3 coding DNA: TGTGCCAGCAGCTTAGGGACAGGGGTAGGAACTGAAGCTTTCTTT. Its protein product is CASSLGTGVGTEAFF.

Concerning this clone: This CDR3 is also generated by other DNA sequences in the sample. This chain links TRBV11-2 with TRBJ2-3; D unclear. V shed 5 bases and J shed 0 bases, with 3 bases lying between them. CDR1 and CDR2 from the germline V gene are SGHAT and FQNNGV. The CDR3 has 12 residues. This chain's CDR3 is CASSPSTDTQYF. CDR3 DNA: TGTGCCAGCAGCCCCAGCACAGATACGCAGTATTTT.

This chain links TRBV7-2 with TRBJ2-3; D remains unclear. Germline V gene lookup returns CDR1 SGHTA and CDR2 FQGNSA. Trimming removed 4 bases at V and 3 bases at J, with 11 bases between. This CDR3 has 14 amino acids. CDR3 nucleotide sequence: TGTGCCAGCAGCTACGTTGTGGGGACAGATACGCAGTATTTT. Protein sequence: CASSYVVGTDTQYF. Using reference TRBV7-2 and TRBJ2-3 for the parts outside the CDR3, the full variable domain is GAGVSQSPSNKVTEKGKDVELRCDPISGHTALYWYRQSLGQGLEFLIYFQGNSAPDKSGLPSDRFSAERTGGSVSTLTIQRTQQEDSAVYLCASSYVVGTDTQYFGPGTRLTVL.

The chain carries TRBV7-9 and TRBJ2-2, with 7 bases matching TRBD2. From germline, CDR1 is SEHNR and CDR2 FQNEAQ (reference sequence). The length of the CDR3 is 14 residues. V gave up 2 bases and J gave up 3 bases; unmatched junction bases: 0. CDR3 residues: CASSLLADTGELFF. The CDR3 DNA sequence: TGTGCCAGCAGCTTACTAGCGGACACCGGGGAGCTGTTTTTT. Supplemented by reference TRBV7-9 and TRBJ2-2, the full variable domain reads DTGVSQNPRHKITKRGQNVTFRCDPISEHNRLYWYRQTLGQGPEFLTYFQNEAQLEKSRLLSDRFSAERPKGSFSTLEIQRTEQGDSAMYLCASSLLADTGELFFGEGSRLTVL.

The chain couples TRBV2 to TRBJ2-1; D not certain. V gave up 10 bases and J gave up 7 bases, with 14 bases separating them. The CDR3 contains 12 residues. Germline V gene sequence: CDR1 SNHLY, CDR2 FYNNEI. CDR3 in amino acids: CATRRNVNEQFF. Here the CDR3 DNA reads TGTGCCACCCGCCGTAATGTGAATGAGCAGTTCTTC.

The chain links TRBV10-3 to TRBJ1-2; 7 positions match TRBD1. The germline CDR1 and CDR2 sequences are ENHRY and SYGVKD. CDR3 length equals 13 residues. V dropped 10 bases and J dropped 4; count of bases not matched to a gene: 9. The CDR3 sequence is CATRWDSRYGYTF. The DNA of the CDR3 is TGTGCCACTAGGTGGGACAGTCGCTATGGCTACACCTTC.

The genes are TRBV15 and TRBJ1-6; D gene unclear. This CDR3 has 12 residues. The germline V gene encodes CDR1 LNHNV and CDR2 YYDKDF (reference sequence). Trimming shortened V by 4 bases and J by 6 bases, and 4 bases separated the two germline ends. CDR3: CATSTSNSPLHF. DNA for the CDR3: TGTGCCACCAGCACGAGTAATTCACCCCTCCACTTT.

The chain couples TRBV4-1 to TRBJ1-2; no reliable D call. Germline CDR1 is MGHRA and CDR2 is YSYEKL. V was trimmed by 1 base and J by 7 bases, leaving 19 bases between them. This CDR3 is 16 amino acids long. The CDR3 nucleotides are TGCGCCAGCAGCCAAGTGAATGCGGGTATAATGCGTGGCTACACCTTC. Translated, it gives CASSQVNAGIMRGYTF.

The chain recombines TRBV7-9 with TRBJ1-2; D might be TRBD1 (6 bases). Germline V gives CDR1 SEHNR, CDR2 FQNEAQ (reference sequence). CDR3 length equals 16 residues. The V end lost 5 bases, the J end lost 4 bases, and 20 bases lay between the germline ends. CDR3 nucleotide sequence: TGTGCCAGCAGCCCCTACAGGGACTCGCCCTTCTATGGCTACACCTTC. Its translation: CASSPYRDSPFYGYTF. Full variable domain (rest looked up from reference TRBV7-9 and TRBJ1-2): DTGVSQNPRHKITKRGQNVTFRCDPISEHNRLYWYRQTLGQGPEFLTYFQNEAQLEKSRLLSDRFSAERPKGSFSTLEIQRTEQGDSAMYLCASSPYRDSPFYGYTFGSGTRLTVV.

V is TRBV5-6 and J is TRBJ1-2; 7 bases are a match to TRBD1. Germline CDR1 reads SGHDT; CDR2 reads YYEEEE. Trimming at V came to 2 bases and at J to 0 bases, leaving 13 bases not matched to a gene. The CDR3 contains 18 residues. This chain's CDR3 is CASSFSIRTGLPNYGYTF. The CDR3 DNA is TGTGCCAGCAGCTTTTCGATCCGGACAGGCCTACCTAACTATGGCTACACCTTC. Together with reference TRBV5-6 and TRBJ1-2, the CDR3 gives the full variable domain: DAGVTQSPTHLIKTRGQQVTLRCSPKSGHDTVSWYQQALGQGPQFIFQYYEEEERQRGNFPDRFSGHQFPNYSSELNVNALLLGDSALYLCASSFSIRTGLPNYGYTFGSGTRLTVV.

This chain joins TRBV19 and TRBJ1-6; maybe TRBD1 (5 bases). Germline lookup yields CDR1 LNHDA and CDR2 SQIVND (reference sequence). V was cut by 10 bases and J by 6 bases, with 19 bases left in between. This CDR3 has 15 amino acids. DNA of the CDR3: TGTGCCACCAGGAAAGAGGGGAGGGTTAATTCACCCCTCCACTTT. It is translated as CATRKEGRVNSPLHF.

This clone has a single count. This chain joins TRBV5-6 and TRBJ2-7; perhaps D is TRBD1 or TRBD2 (6 bases each). The V gene's germline CDR1 is SGHDT and CDR2 YYEEEE. The CDR3 runs 13 residues. V lost 1 base and J 6 bases, leaving 11 bases between the germline ends. The CDR3 reads CASSLTGRSEQYF. The DNA of the CDR3 is TGTGCCAGCAGCTTGACAGGGAGGAGCGAGCAGTACTTC.